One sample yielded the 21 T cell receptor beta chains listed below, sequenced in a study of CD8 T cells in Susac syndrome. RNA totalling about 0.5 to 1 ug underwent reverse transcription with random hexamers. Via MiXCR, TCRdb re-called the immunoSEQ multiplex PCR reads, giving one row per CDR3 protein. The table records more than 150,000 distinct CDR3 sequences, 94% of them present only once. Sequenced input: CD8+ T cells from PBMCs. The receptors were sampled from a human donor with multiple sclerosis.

The CDR3 nucleotides are TGTGCCAGCAGCTCCAAGTCAGGAAACGGACAGCCCCAGCATTTT. Its translation is CASSSKSGNGQPQHF. The chain employs TRBV4-2 and TRBJ1-5; D is unclear. Per the germline V gene, CDR1 is LGHNA and CDR2 is YNFKEQ. Trimming removed 5 bases at V and 7 bases at J, with 18 bases between. The CDR3 has 15 residues.

The CDR3 spells CASSSSTGAGTNGYTF. DNA for the CDR3: TGTGCCAGCAGCTCTTCAACAGGTGCGGGAACTAACGGCTACACCTTC. The chain combines TRBV7-9 with TRBJ1-2; maybe TRBD1 (5 bases). Per the germline V gene, CDR1 is SEHNR and CDR2 is FQNEAQ (reference sequence). The CDR3 runs 16 residues. Between the trimmed V and J ends, which lost 4 bases and 8 bases, there was a span of 23 bases.

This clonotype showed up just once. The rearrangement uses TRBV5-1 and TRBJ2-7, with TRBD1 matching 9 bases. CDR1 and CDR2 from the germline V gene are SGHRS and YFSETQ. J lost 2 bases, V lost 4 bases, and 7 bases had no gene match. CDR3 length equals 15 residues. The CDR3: CASSGDRDRTYEQYF. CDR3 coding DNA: TGCGCCAGCAGCGGGGACAGGGACAGGACCTACGAGCAGTACTTC.

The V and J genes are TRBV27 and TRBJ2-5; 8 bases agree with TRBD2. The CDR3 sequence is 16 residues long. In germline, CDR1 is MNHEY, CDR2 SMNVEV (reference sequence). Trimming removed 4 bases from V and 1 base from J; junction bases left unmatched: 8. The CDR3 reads CASSSLTGGPQETQYF. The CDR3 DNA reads TGTGCCAGCAGTTCCCTCACGGGGGGGCCCCAAGAGACCCAGTACTTC.

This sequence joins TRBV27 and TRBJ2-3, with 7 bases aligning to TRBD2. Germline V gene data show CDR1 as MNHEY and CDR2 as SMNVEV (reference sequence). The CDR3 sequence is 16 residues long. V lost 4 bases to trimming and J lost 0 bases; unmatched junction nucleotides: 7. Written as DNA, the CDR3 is TGTGCCAGCAGTTCTAGCGCGGGGGAAAGCACAGATACGCAGTATTTT. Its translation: CASSSSAGESTDTQYF.

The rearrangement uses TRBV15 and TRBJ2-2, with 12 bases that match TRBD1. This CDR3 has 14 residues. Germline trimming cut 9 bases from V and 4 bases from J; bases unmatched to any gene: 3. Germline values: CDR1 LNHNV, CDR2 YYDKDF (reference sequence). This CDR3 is CATGQGARTGELFF. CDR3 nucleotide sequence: TGTGCCACGGGACAGGGGGCACGCACCGGGGAGCTGTTTTTT.

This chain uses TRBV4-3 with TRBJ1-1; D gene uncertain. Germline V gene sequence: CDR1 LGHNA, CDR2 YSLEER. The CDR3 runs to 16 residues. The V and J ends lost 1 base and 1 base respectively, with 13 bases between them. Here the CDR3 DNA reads TGCGCCAGCAGCCAAGGGGAGGGAATGGGGAACACTGAAGCTTTCTTT. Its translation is CASSQGEGMGNTEAFF.

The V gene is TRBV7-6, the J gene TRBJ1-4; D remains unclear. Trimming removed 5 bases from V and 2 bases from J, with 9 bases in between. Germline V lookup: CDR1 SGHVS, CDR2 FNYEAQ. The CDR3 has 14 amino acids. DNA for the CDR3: TGTGCCAGCAGCGTGAAGGAGACTAATGAAAAACTGTTTTTT. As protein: CASSVKETNEKLFF. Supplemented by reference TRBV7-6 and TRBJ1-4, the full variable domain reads GAGVSQSPRYKVTKRGQDVALRCDPISGHVSLYWYRQALGQGPEFLTYFNYEAQQDKSGLPNDRFSAERPEGSISTLTIQRTEQRDSAMYRCASSVKETNEKLFFGSGTQLSVL.

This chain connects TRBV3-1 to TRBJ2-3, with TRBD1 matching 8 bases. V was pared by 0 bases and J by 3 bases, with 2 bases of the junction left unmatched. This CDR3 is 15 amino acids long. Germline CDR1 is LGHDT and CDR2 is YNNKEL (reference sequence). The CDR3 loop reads CASSQDRGRTDTQYF. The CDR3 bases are TGTGCCAGCAGCCAAGACAGGGGGCGGACAGATACGCAGTATTTT.

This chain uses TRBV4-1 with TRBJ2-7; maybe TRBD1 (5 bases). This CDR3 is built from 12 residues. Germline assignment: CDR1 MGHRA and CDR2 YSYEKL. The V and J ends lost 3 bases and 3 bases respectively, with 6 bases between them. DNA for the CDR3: TGCGCCAGCAGCCATCAGGGCTACGAGCAGTACTTC. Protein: CASSHQGYEQYF.

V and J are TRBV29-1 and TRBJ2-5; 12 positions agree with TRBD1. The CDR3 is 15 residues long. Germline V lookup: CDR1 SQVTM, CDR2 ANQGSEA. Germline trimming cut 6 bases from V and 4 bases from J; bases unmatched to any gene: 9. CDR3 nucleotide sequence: TGCAGCGTGAACCGGGACAGGGGGCTTGTAGAGACCCAGTACTTC. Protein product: CSVNRDRGLVETQYF.

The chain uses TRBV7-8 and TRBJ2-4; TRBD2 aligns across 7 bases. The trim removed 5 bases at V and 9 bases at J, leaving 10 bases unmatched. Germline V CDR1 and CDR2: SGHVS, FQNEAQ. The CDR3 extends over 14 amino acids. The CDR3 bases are TGTGCCAGCAGCCCCCGACTAGCTAATAGCATTCAGTACTTC. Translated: CASSPRLANSIQYF. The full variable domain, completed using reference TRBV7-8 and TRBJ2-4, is GAGVSQSPRYKVAKRGQDVALRCDPISGHVSLFWYQQALGQGPEFLTYFQNEAQLDKSGLPSDRFFAERPEGSVSTLKIQRTQQEDSAVYLCASSPRLANSIQYFGAGTRLSVL.

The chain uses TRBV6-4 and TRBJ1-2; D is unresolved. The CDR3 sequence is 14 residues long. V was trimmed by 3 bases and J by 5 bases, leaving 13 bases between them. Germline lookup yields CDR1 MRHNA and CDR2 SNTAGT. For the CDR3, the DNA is TGTGCCAGCAGTGAGTCGGCATCGGTATATGGCTACACCTTC. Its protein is CASSESASVYGYTF.

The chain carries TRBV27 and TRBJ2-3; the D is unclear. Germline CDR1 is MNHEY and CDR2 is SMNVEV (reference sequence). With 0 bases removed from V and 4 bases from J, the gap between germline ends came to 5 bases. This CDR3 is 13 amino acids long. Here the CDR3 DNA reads TGTGCCAGCAGTTTATCGCGTGCAGATACGCAGTATTTT. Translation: CASSLSRADTQYF.

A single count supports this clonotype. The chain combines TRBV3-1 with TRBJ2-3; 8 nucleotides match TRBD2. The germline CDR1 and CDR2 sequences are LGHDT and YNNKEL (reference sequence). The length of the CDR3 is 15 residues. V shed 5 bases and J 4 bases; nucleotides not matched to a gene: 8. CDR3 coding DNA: TGTGCCAGCAGCTCGGGACTAGGTGGCGCAGATACGCAGTATTTT. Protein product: CASSSGLGGADTQYF.

As DNA, the CDR3 is TGTGCCAGCAGCGCGGGACTTCAATTAGCAGATACGCAGTATTTT. Translating it yields CASSAGLQLADTQYF. The chain has TRBV7-9 and TRBJ2-3, with D perhaps TRBD2 (6 bases). The CDR3 runs 15 residues. The V end was cut by 5 bases, the J end by 4 bases, with 16 bases between. The germline gives CDR1 SEHNR, CDR2 FQNEAQ (reference sequence).

The CDR3 nucleotides read TGTGCCACCGGGGACATCGGGGATACGCAGTATTTT. Encoded protein: CATGDIGDTQYF. This sequence joins TRBV15 and TRBJ2-3; D is perhaps TRBD1 (6 bases). The CDR3 loop spans 12 amino acids. Germline CDR1 and CDR2: LNHNV and YYDKDF (reference sequence). Trimming took 8 bases from V and 6 from J, leaving 12 bases between them.

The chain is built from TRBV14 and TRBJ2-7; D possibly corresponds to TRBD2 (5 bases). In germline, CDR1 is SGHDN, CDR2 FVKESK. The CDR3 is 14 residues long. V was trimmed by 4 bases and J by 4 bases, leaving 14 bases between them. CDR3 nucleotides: TGTGCCAGCAGCCGAAGGTCTTGGAGGTACGAGCAGTACTTC. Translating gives CASSRRSWRYEQYF.

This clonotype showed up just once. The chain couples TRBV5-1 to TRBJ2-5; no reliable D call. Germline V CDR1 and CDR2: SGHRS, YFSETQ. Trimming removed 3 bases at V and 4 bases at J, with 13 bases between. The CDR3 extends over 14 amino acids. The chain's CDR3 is CASSSDLTGETQYF. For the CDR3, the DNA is TGCGCCAGCAGCTCCGACCTAACGGGAGAGACCCAGTACTTC.

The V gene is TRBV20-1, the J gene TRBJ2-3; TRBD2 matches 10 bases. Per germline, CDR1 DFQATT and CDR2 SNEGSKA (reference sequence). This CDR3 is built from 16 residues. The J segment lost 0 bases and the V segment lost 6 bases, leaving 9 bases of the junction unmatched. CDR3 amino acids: CSATGLAAVSTDTQYF. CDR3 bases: TGCAGTGCCACCGGACTAGCGGCCGTGAGCACAGATACGCAGTATTTT.

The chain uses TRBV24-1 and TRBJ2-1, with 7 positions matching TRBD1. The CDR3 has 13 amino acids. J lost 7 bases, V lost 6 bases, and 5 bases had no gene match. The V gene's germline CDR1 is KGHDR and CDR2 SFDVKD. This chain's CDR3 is CATSPQGENEQFF. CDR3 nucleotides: TGTGCCACCAGTCCCCAGGGGGAGAATGAGCAGTTCTTC.